A single sample is the source of the 25 T cell receptor beta chains below, sequenced in a study of cytomegalovirus exposure and HLA in healthy donors. This PCR relied on a set of 60 Vbeta primers and 13 Jbeta primers. Sequencing was performed with immunoSEQ multiplex PCR; in TCRdb, only in-frame clones are kept and a portion is missing. The sample has approximately 170,000 clones, around four fifths seen once. The sequencing input was PBMCs. These receptors came from a man younger than 35 in good health and CMV-seropositive.

This rearrangement joins TRBV28 to TRBJ2-7; 10 positions agree with TRBD2. The CDR3 loop spans 16 amino acids. V was pared by 6 bases and J by 0 bases, with 8 bases of the junction left unmatched. The germline V gene encodes CDR1 MDHEN and CDR2 SYDVKM. The CDR3 is CASSFPIAGGSYEQYF. CDR3 sequence (DNA): TGTGCCAGCAGCTTCCCTATAGCGGGGGGCTCCTACGAGCAGTACTTC.

The chain couples TRBV28 to TRBJ2-1; maybe TRBD2 (6 bases). This CDR3 region has 17 residues. Trimming removed 0 bases at V and 5 bases at J, with 17 bases between. Germline CDR1 and CDR2: MDHEN and SYDVKM. Here the CDR3 DNA reads TGTGCCAGCAGTTTATGGGGTAGCGGAGGTGGGAACAATGAGCAGTTCTTC. Translated, it gives CASSLWGSGGGNNEQFF. The full variable domain, in which reference TRBV28 and TRBJ2-1 provide the parts outside the CDR3, is DVKVTQSSRYLVKRTGEKVFLECVQDMDHENMFWYRQDPGLGLRLIYFSYDVKMKEKGDIPEGYSVSREKKERFSLILESASTNQTSMYLCASSLWGSGGGNNEQFFGPGTRLTVL.

This rearrangement joins TRBV28 to TRBJ2-1; tentatively, D is TRBD2 (6 bases). The CDR3 length is 15 residues. Trimming took off 5 bases at V and 6 bases at J, with 17 bases between the two ends. Germline V gene data show CDR1 as MDHEN and CDR2 as SYDVKM. DNA of the CDR3: TGTGCCAGCAGTGAGGCGGGGCAAGGCCTCAATGAGCAGTTCTTC. Its protein product is CASSEAGQGLNEQFF.

This clone turned up a few times. This sequence joins TRBV5-1 and TRBJ2-2; the match to TRBD1 covers 9 bases. Germline loops: CDR1 SGHRS, CDR2 YFSETQ. V gave up 3 bases and J gave up 6 bases; unmatched junction bases: 6. The CDR3 totals 15 residues. The CDR3 DNA follows: TGCGCCAGCAGCTATGTGACAGGGGGTTCCGGGGAGCTGTTTTTT. It codes for CASSYVTGGSGELFF.

In this sample, this clone turned up a few times. This rearrangement joins TRBV15 to TRBJ2-1; D might be TRBD2 (6 bases). The V and J ends lost 0 bases and 2 bases respectively, with 14 bases between them. CDR1 is LNHNV and CDR2 is YYDKDF in the germline V gene (reference sequence). The CDR3 contains 17 residues. CDR3 in amino acids: CATSRDGTGEPYNEQFF. CDR3 in DNA: TGTGCCACCAGCAGAGATGGGACGGGAGAACCCTACAATGAGCAGTTCTTC.

This clone turned up a few times. CDR3 region: CASSFFSQNTEAFF. In nucleotides, the CDR3 is TGTGCCAGCAGCTTTTTTTCCCAGAACACTGAAGCTTTCTTT. J is TRBJ1-1 and V is TRBV5-5; D not resolved. V was shortened by 2 bases and J by 1 base, with 9 bases between the two germline ends. Germline V gene data show CDR1 as SGHKS and CDR2 as YYEKEE (reference sequence). The CDR3 contains 14 residues.

In the case of this clone: One base separates it from a far larger clone, so it is likely a read error. The same CDR3 is also encoded by other DNA sequences in this sample. The genes are TRBV7-9 and TRBJ2-3; 7 nucleotides agree with TRBD2. Looked up from germline, CDR1 is SEHNR and CDR2 is FQNEAQ (reference sequence). The CDR3 spans 16 residues. The CDR3 reads CASSLKGSGTSHTQYF. CDR3 DNA: TGTGCTAGCAGCTTGAAAGGAAGCGGGACTTCACATACGCAGTATTTT. The variable domain in full, completed from reference TRBV7-9 and TRBJ2-3, reads DTGVSQNPRHKITKRGQNVTFRCDPISEHNRLYWYRQTLGQGPEFLTYFQNEAQLEKSRLLSDRFSAERPKGSFSTLEIQRTEQGDSAMYLCASSLKGSGTSHTQYFGPGTRLTVL.

This chain connects TRBV7-2 to TRBJ2-1, with a weak D call TRBD2 (5 bases). There are 12 residues in the CDR3. V dropped 5 bases and J dropped 15 bases, with 17 bases sitting between them. CDR1 and CDR2 from the germline V gene are SGHTA and FQGNSA. CDR3 DNA: TGTGCCAGCAGCACCATAGTGGGAGCGCCGTTCTTC. This translates into CASSTIVGAPFF.

CDR3 loop: CAISESRAQPQHF. CDR3 DNA sequence: TGTGCCATCAGTGAGTCCAGGGCTCAGCCCCAGCATTTT. V gene TRBV10-3 combines with J gene TRBJ1-5; possible D gene TRBD1, 5 bases. The V end lost 0 bases, the J end lost 6 bases, and 6 bases lay between the germline ends. The CDR3 has 13 amino acids. Germline V lookup: CDR1 ENHRY, CDR2 SYGVKD.

The chain is built from TRBV6-5 and TRBJ1-4; 8 bases line up with TRBD1. The CDR3 consists of 14 residues. Germline CDR1 and CDR2: MNHEY and SVGAGI. Germline trimming cut 11 bases from V and 7 bases from J; bases unmatched to any gene: 12. DNA for the CDR3: TGTGCCGCCCGAGGACAGGGAGGTAGTGAAAAACTGTTTTTT. Protein: CAARGQGGSEKLFF.

The rearrangement links TRBV7-9 to TRBJ2-7; the match to TRBD2 covers 8 bases. This CDR3 region has 16 residues. With 4 bases clipped from V and 4 bases from J, the junction kept 12 bases outside the gene matches. Germline V lookup: CDR1 SEHNR, CDR2 FQNEAQ (reference sequence). The CDR3 sequence is CASSSGGAPAAYEQYF. The CDR3, as DNA: TGTGCCAGCAGCTCCGGGGGGGCGCCAGCCGCTTACGAGCAGTACTTC.

The CDR3: CASSSRLPAGRSYEQYF. DNA of the CDR3: TGTGCCAGCAGCTCCCGACTACCAGCGGGACGGTCCTACGAGCAGTACTTC. This chain connects TRBV7-8 to TRBJ2-5; TRBD2 aligns across 7 bases. With the DNA end fitting TRBJ2-7 better, the J assignment may be wrong. This CDR3 is built from 17 residues. Germline loops: CDR1 SGHVS, CDR2 FQNEAQ.

J is TRBJ2-7 and V is TRBV5-5, with 7 bases matching TRBD2. The trim removed 6 bases at V and 6 bases at J, leaving 9 bases unmatched. The CDR3 is made up of 13 amino acids. The germline CDR1 and CDR2 sequences are SGHKS and YYEKEE (reference sequence). CDR3 region: CASTGTTNSEQYF. In DNA, the CDR3 is TGTGCCAGCACCGGGACTACAAACAGCGAGCAGTACTTC.

This clone has just a few counts. V usage is TRBV5-6 and J usage is TRBJ2-4; D is undetermined. From germline, CDR1 is SGHDT and CDR2 YYEEEE. The CDR3 consists of 14 residues. Trimming took 2 bases from V and 0 from J, leaving 6 bases between them. CDR3 amino acids: CASSFWLAKNIQYF. CDR3 in DNA: TGTGCCAGCAGCTTCTGGCTAGCCAAAAACATTCAGTACTTC. Based on the CDR3 plus reference TRBV5-6 and TRBJ2-4, the full variable domain is DAGVTQSPTHLIKTRGQQVTLRCSPKSGHDTVSWYQQALGQGPQFIFQYYEEEERQRGNFPDRFSGHQFPNYSSELNVNALLLGDSALYLCASSFWLAKNIQYFGAGTRLSVL.

In its sample, this clone was seen a few times. The rearrangement uses TRBV5-6 and TRBJ2-1; D unclear. This CDR3 comprises 15 residues. Trimming shortened V by 0 bases and J by 0 bases, and 7 bases separated the two germline ends. Germline values: CDR1 SGHDT, CDR2 YYEEEE. CDR3 coding DNA: TGTGCCAGCAGCTTGGACCCGAGCTCCTACAATGAGCAGTTCTTC. Its translation is CASSLDPSSYNEQFF.

This chain joins TRBV30 and TRBJ2-7; 7 bases fit TRBD2. Germline values: CDR1 GTSNPN, CDR2 SVGIG (reference sequence). The CDR3 is 15 amino acids. After removal of 4 bases from V and 5 bases from J, the junction contained 14 bases not matched to a gene. The CDR3 protein is CAWKTPGGRSDEQYF. CDR3 DNA: TGTGCCTGGAAAACCCCGGGCGGGAGATCTGACGAGCAGTACTTC.

J is TRBJ2-2 and V is TRBV6-5; D remains ambiguous. Per the germline V gene, CDR1 is MNHEY and CDR2 is SVGAGI. The CDR3 consists of 13 residues. V lost 6 bases to trimming and J lost 0 bases, with 5 bases between them. The CDR3, as DNA: TGTGCCAGCAGACAAACGAACACCGGGGAGCTGTTTTTT. Protein sequence: CASRQTNTGELFF.

The rearrangement links TRBV5-6 to TRBJ2-7; weak D call: TRBD1 (5 bases). Trimming took 6 bases from V and 2 from J, leaving 15 bases between them. Per the germline V gene, CDR1 is SGHDT and CDR2 is YYEEEE. There are 14 residues in the CDR3. The CDR3: CASMRSRVPYEQYF. CDR3 sequence (DNA): TGTGCCAGCATGAGGTCCAGGGTTCCCTACGAGCAGTACTTC.

V usage is TRBV6-5 and J usage is TRBJ1-5; D may be TRBD1 (6 bases). V lost 5 bases to trimming and J lost 3 bases, with 14 bases between them. Germline V gene sequence: CDR1 MNHEY, CDR2 SVGAGI. The CDR3 has 15 residues. The CDR3 reads CASSTDWGHNQPQHF. For the CDR3, the DNA is TGTGCCAGCAGTACCGATTGGGGGCACAATCAGCCCCAGCATTTT.

CDR3 region: CASSDLGGATGYTF. The DNA of the CDR3 is TGTGCCAGCAGTGATCTAGGGGGCGCGACAGGCTACACCTTC. The genes are TRBV6-1 and TRBJ1-2; 7 bases are shared with TRBD1. The CDR3 consists of 14 residues. V lost 3 bases and J lost 8; bases outside the gene matches: 9. CDR1 and CDR2 (germline): MNHNS, SASEGT.

This chain connects TRBV28 to TRBJ1-6; maybe TRBD1 (5 bases). The CDR3 covers 16 residues. V shed 7 bases and J shed 11 bases, with 24 bases lying between them. Per the germline V gene, CDR1 is MDHEN and CDR2 is SYDVKM. The CDR3 sequence: CASTTPRGRDAPPLHF. Written as DNA, the CDR3 is TGTGCCAGCACCACTCCCCGTGGCAGGGATGCCCCACCCCTCCACTTT.

This sequence joins TRBV5-4 and TRBJ2-2; no definite D call. The germline V and J ends were trimmed by 0 bases and 0 bases, with 12 bases remaining between them. This CDR3 contains 17 residues. Germline-derived CDR1 and CDR2 are SGHNT and YYREEE (reference sequence). The CDR3 loop reads CASSLAVVSANTGELFF. CDR3 DNA sequence: TGTGCCAGCAGCTTGGCAGTCGTCAGTGCGAACACCGGGGAGCTGTTTTTT.

Only a few counts were recorded for this clone. The V and J genes are TRBV7-2 and TRBJ2-7; 7 bases are shared with TRBD2. The CDR3 covers 16 residues. The germline V gene encodes CDR1 SGHTA and CDR2 FQGNSA. V shed 1 base and J 3 bases; nucleotides not matched to a gene: 9. The chain's CDR3 is CASSLGGSGGGYEQYF. CDR3 sequence (DNA): TGTGCCAGCAGCTTAGGAGGTAGCGGCGGGGGCTACGAGCAGTACTTC.

The chain combines TRBV9 with TRBJ1-1; no definite D call. V lost 0 bases and J 1 base, leaving 7 bases between the germline ends. Per germline, CDR1 SGDLS and CDR2 YYNGEE. The CDR3 contains 14 residues. This CDR3 reads CASSVDGANTEAFF. As DNA, the CDR3 is TGTGCCAGCAGCGTAGATGGAGCGAACACTGAAGCTTTCTTT. The whole variable domain, filled in from reference TRBV9 and TRBJ1-1, reads DSGVTQTPKHLITATGQRVTLRCSPRSGDLSVYWYQQSLDQGLQFLIQYYNGEERAKGNILERFSAQQFPDLHSELNLSSLELGDSALYFCASSVDGANTEAFFGQGTRLTVV.

The sample holds a few counts of this clone. The chain employs TRBV30 and TRBJ2-7; 8 nucleotides agree with TRBD1. The CDR3 loop spans 12 amino acids. Losses at the gene ends were 1 base for V and 5 bases for J; bases not matched to a gene: 1. Germline V gene sequence: CDR1 GTSNPN, CDR2 SVGIG (reference sequence). The CDR3 nucleotides are TGTGCCTGGAGTGAACAGGGGGACGAGCAGTACTTC. Its translation is CAWSEQGDEQYF.